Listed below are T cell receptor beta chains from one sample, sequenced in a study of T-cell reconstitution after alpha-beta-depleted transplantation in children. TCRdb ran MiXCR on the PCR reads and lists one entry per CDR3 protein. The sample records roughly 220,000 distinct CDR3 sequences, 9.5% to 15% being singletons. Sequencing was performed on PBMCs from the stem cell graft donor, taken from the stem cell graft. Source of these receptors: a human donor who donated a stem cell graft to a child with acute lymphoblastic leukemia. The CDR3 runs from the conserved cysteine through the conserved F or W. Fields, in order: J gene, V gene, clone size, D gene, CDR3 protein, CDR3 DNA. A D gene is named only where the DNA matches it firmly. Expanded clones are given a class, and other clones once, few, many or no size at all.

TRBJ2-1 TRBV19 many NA CASTDRPHNEQFF TGTGCCAGTACCGACAGGCCCCACAATGAGCAGTTCTTC
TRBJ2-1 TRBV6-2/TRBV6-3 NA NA CASSYSTGSGTRVNEQFF TGTGCCAGCAGTTACTCGACGGGTTCGGGGACTCGAGTCAATGAGCAGTTCTTC
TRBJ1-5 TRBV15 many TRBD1 CATSRVGTGHQPQHF TGTGCCACCAGCAGAGTAGGGACAGGACATCAGCCCCAGCATTTT
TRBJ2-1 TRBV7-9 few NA CASILRVDTYNEQFF TGTGCCAGCATCCTGAGGGTGGATACCTACAATGAGCAGTTCTTC
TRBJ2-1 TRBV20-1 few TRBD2 CSARRLAGAYNEQFF TGCAGTGCTAGGCGACTAGCGGGAGCCTACAATGAGCAGTTCTTC
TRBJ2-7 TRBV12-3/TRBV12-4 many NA CASSGRTGLGEQYF TGTGCCAGCAGTGGGAGGACGGGGTTAGGCGAGCAGTACTTC
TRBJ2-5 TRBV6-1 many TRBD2 CASSRGTTSVRETQYF TGTGCCAGCAGCCGAGGGACGACTAGCGTTAGGGAGACCCAGTACTTC
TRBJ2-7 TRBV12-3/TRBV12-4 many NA CASSYGGPTYEQYF TGTGCCAGCAGCTATGGGGGACCTACCTACGAGCAGTACTTC
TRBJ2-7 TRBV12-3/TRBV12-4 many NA CASSPSLGYEQYF TGTGCCAGCAGCCCCTCCCTCGGGTACGAGCAGTACTTC
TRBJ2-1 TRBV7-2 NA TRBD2 CASTGTSGGRGYNEQFF TGTGCCAGCACCGGGACTAGCGGGGGGCGGGGGTACAATGAGCAGTTCTTC
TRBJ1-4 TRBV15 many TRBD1 CATSRPGQNEKLFF TGTGCCACCAGCAGGCCGGGACAGAATGAAAAACTGTTTTTT
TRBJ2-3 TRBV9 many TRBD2 CASSHSGAEGAQYF TGTGCCAGCAGCCATAGCGGGGCCGAGGGGGCGCAGTATTTT
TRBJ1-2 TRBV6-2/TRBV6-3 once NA CASSYGETTGYTF TGTGCCAGCAGTTATGGGGAGACCACTGGCTACACCTTC
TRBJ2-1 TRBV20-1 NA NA CSAGDIFSSTNEQFF TGCAGTGCTGGTGACATATTCTCCTCCACCAATGAGCAGTTCTTC
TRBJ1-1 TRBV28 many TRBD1 CASSLIDRGAEAFF TGTGCCAGCAGTTTAATCGACAGGGGCGCTGAAGCTTTCTTT
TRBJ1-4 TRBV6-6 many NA CASSYSVEKLFF TGTGCCAGCAGTTATTCGGTGGAAAAACTGTTTTTT
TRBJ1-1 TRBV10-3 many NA CAISASRYLNTEAFF TGTGCCATCAGTGCCTCGCGTTACCTAAACACTGAAGCTTTCTTT
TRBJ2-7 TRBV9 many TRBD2 CASSVYGGGYEQYF TGTGCCAGCAGCGTATACGGCGGGGGCTACGAGCAGTACTTC
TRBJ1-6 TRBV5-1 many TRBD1 CASSPRDRGYNSPLHF TGCGCCAGCAGCCCACGGGACAGGGGGTATAATTCACCCCTCCACTTT
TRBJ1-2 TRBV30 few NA CAWSVDLNYGYTF TGTGCCTGGAGTGTAGACCTGAACTATGGCTACACCTTC
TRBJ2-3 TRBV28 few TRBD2 CASTPGGGLTDTQYF TGTGCCAGCACTCCGGGGGGGGGGCTCACAGATACGCAGTATTTT
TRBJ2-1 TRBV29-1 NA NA CSVVWGKAGNEQFF TGCAGCGTTGTGTGGGGGAAGGCGGGCAATGAGCAGTTCTTC
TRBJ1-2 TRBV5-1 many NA CASSPGRYGYTF TGCGCCAGCAGCCCTGGACGGTATGGCTACACCTTC
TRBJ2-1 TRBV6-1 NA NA CASSPLGGYNEQFF TGTGCCAGCAGTCCACTGGGCGGCTACAATGAGCAGTTCTTC
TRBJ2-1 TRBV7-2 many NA CASSLRTASHNEQFF TGTGCCAGCAGCCTTCGGACTGCGTCCCATAATGAGCAGTTCTTC